A single T cell receptor (beta chain) is shown here with its context. Its antigen has not been determined. No qualities accompany the bases; no much larger clone lies one base away. The library was prepared using PCR. The sequencer listed for this sample is Illumina HiSeq 4000. Bulk TCR libraries were made following a previously described method, with the TCR primers given in Table S5. Purification of total RNA was performed with the Qiagen AllPrep DNA/RNA kit. Reads from multiple sequencing runs of the same library were pooled before analysis. As for the original processing: Reads were retained only if their TCR constant sequence matched exactly, and those retained reads were trimmed to 150 nt and grouped according to their 12-nt molecular barcodes. Reads in each barcode group were sub-clustered using a 15% Levenshtein threshold, and a quality-weighted consensus sequence was built for each RNA molecule. Non-functional sequences were excluded, and lower-count sequences lying one edit away from another sequence were also excluded. Barcode sub-clusters with fewer than 20% of the maximum read count were removed, based on fitting two negative binomial distributions. In TCRdb, the public reads were trimmed at Q25 with fastp and aligned with MiXCR, with productive beta chains retained. Under each unique CDR3 protein, matching rows form one entry showing the most common genes and DNA. TCRdb's processing, not the study's, gives the V and J calls here. The sample table holds 60,000 to 70,000 distinct CDR3 sequences, of which under 20% were seen once. The leading ten clones occupy around 1.4% of the sample.

This specimen belongs to a study of molecular identifiers for immune sequencing clone quantification listed by TCRdb under 2018. Some background on the complete study: For a replicate experiment, RNA from around 18,000 or 91,000 naive CD8 T cells was divided into five aliquots, and four of the five aliquots were sequenced. This methods study used CD8 T cells to benchmark TCR RNA copy counting and molecular-identifier clustering-based TCR repertoire sequencing (MIDCIRS). What the authors observed across the whole study: Modeling estimated approximately 3 recovered TCR RNA copies per cell, compared with about 10 by digital PCR, which implies approximately 30% capture efficiency. When barcode sub-clustering was omitted, TCR diversity was inflated by chimeric consensus sequences, with chimeras reaching as high as 47%. In CMV-specific effector cells, clones with more than 20 RNA copies accounted for over 97% of molecules, whereas in naive cells such clones accounted for under 1%. Spiked-in Jurkat TCR RNA equivalent to a single cell was reported to be detectable even among one million naive CD8 T cells. Highly expanded clone sizes could be underestimated if identical TCR molecules share a barcode. The naive libraries included spiked-in Jurkat TCR RNA (about 11 copies' worth), and this RNA is not part of the donor repertoire.

Naive CD8 T cell libraries were made from approximately 22,000 to 940,000 sorted cells using 10%, 30% or 50% of purified RNA. On a BD FACSAria II, naive CD8 T cells were FACS-sorted as CD8+CD4-CCR7+CD45RA+ and collected into RLT Plus buffer. To test detection sensitivity, Jurkat RNA equivalent to about ten TCR copies was spiked into samples of about 17,000-1,100,000 naive CD8 T cells. CD8 T cells were enriched using RosetteSep CD8+ T Cell Enrichment Cocktail and Ficoll-Paque, and the enriched cells then underwent ACK red cell lysis. Taken from the germline V gene (reference sequence), the CDR1 and CDR2 loops are SEHNR and FQNEAQ. Trimming removed 0 bases from V and 4 bases from J, leaving 6 bases between the germline ends. From the cysteine up to the phenylalanine, the CDR3 has a length of 13 residues. The entry retains the CDR3 DNA only, 39 bases that are in frame from base 1.

The source material was naive CD8+ T cells from blood, with Jurkat cell RNA spiked in. According to the study, the label for this sample's cell subset or site signals: FACS-sorted CD8+CD4-CCR7+CD45RA+ naive T cells. This sequence originates from a human donor in good health. Some libraries in this study had Jurkat cell RNA spiked in. The chain links TRBV7-9 with TRBJ1-2, with no reliable assignment of the D segment. In nucleotides, the sequence is TGTGCCAGCAGCTTAGCGGGCCTCTATGGCTACACCTTC. The resulting protein is CASSLAGLYGYTF.